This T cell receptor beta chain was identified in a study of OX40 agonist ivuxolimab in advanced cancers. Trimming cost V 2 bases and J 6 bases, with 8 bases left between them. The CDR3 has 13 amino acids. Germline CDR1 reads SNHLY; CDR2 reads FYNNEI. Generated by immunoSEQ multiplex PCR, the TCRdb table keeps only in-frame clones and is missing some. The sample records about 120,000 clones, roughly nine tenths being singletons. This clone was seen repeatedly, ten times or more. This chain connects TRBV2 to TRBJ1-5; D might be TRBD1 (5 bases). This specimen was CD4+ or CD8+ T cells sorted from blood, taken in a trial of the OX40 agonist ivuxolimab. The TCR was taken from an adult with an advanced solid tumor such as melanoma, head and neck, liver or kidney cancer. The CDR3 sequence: CASSERGSQPQHF. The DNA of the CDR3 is TGTGCCAGCAGTGAAAGGGGATCTCAGCCCCAGCATTTT.